This is a list of T cell receptor beta chains from one sample in a study of OX40 agonist ivuxolimab in advanced cancers. Repertoires were generated with immunoSEQ multiplex PCR, while TCRdb's copy carries only in-frame clones and drops some. The sample has around 56,000 clones, roughly four fifths seen once. The specimen comprised CD4+ or CD8+ T cells sorted from blood, sampled in a trial of the OX40 agonist ivuxolimab. These receptors all come from an adult with an advanced solid tumor such as melanoma, head and neck, liver or kidney cancer. Each CDR3 is given without its conserved first and last residue. The order of the fields is CDR3 protein, V gene, J gene, CDR3 length.

ASSQSSGGYGYT	TRBV16	TRBJ1-2	12
ASSVGQQAMYEQY	TRBV9	TRBJ2-7	13
ASSLSGRGPYNEQF	TRBV11-2	TRBJ2-1	14
ASSFLPGSRGQY	TRBV27	TRBJ2-5	12
ASSEGGWAWRYEKLF	TRBV6-4	TRBJ1-4	15
ASSGQTGELF	TRBV19	TRBJ2-2	10
ASSSSGGTDTQY	TRBV11-2	TRBJ2-3	12
ASNRFEGYT	TRBV7-9	TRBJ1-2	9
ASSSLQGATGELF	TRBV5-5	TRBJ2-2	13
ASSLGNNEQY	TRBV5-1	TRBJ2-7	10
ASTPKGDWYEQY	TRBV11-2	-	12
ASSPPNRAGNPGELF	TRBV18	TRBJ2-2	15
APGLAASYEQY	TRBV11-2	TRBJ2-7	11
ASFSRYGGKKETQY	TRBV28	TRBJ2-5	14
ASKRLAGGNTGELF	TRBV19	TRBJ2-2	14
ASSLHPGGDNEQF	TRBV7-2	TRBJ2-1	13
ASSLDGTHPLEQY	TRBV7-8	TRBJ2-7	13
ASTSGRNSDTQY	TRBV5-1	TRBJ2-3	12
ASSYRGQDYGYT	TRBV19	TRBJ1-2	12
ASSWGQHYEQY	TRBV5-6	TRBJ2-7	11
ASSELNAQETQY	TRBV2	TRBJ2-5	12
ASSDQTGGREKLF	TRBV19	TRBJ1-4	13
ASSLGRAQETQY	TRBV5-1	TRBJ2-5	12
ASSLAIGGNYGYT	TRBV11-2	TRBJ1-2	13
ASEKREWGNEQF	TRBV5-1	TRBJ2-1	12
ASSQDPSGATGETQY	TRBV14	TRBJ2-5	15
ASSQNSYEQY	TRBV14	-	10
ASSQDTGVSYNEQF	TRBV14	TRBJ2-1	14
ASRQVPGHTGELF	TRBV7-2	TRBJ2-2	13
ATSRDGTPAYGYT	TRBV15	TRBJ1-2	13
ASSLGPLAYSSSTDTQY	TRBV7-9	TRBJ2-3	17